The 17 T cell receptor beta chains below were found in one sample sequenced in a study of OX40 agonist ivuxolimab in advanced cancers. The repertoire was sequenced with immunoSEQ multiplex PCR; TCRdb's copy has only in-frame clones and lacks some. The table has approximately 100,000 clones, about nine tenths seen once. Sequences were derived from CD4+ or CD8+ T cells sorted from blood, sampled in a trial of the OX40 agonist ivuxolimab. These TCRs come from an adult with an advanced solid tumor such as melanoma, head and neck, liver or kidney cancer.

This clone has just one count. The rearrangement links TRBV6-5 to TRBJ1-2; no clear D. The CDR3 runs 15 residues. V lost 6 bases and J lost 4, with 18 bases in between. The germline gives CDR1 MNHEY, CDR2 SVGAGI. Here the CDR3 reads CASSPNPAGSYGYTF. The CDR3 DNA follows: TGTGCCAGCAGCCCAAACCCCGCCGGGTCCTATGGCTACACCTTC.

Only one count was recorded for this clone. J is TRBJ2-7 and V is TRBV7-2; D tentatively fits TRBD1 or TRBD2 (7 bases each). Germline CDR1 SGHTA, CDR2 FQGNSA. The CDR3 length is 19 residues. Between the trimmed V and J ends, which lost 2 bases and 1 base, there was a span of 24 bases. The CDR3 region has the DNA TGTGCCAGCAGCTTACCCATAGGGGAGGGGGCAGGGTCTTCCTACGAGCAGTACTTC. Translated, it gives CASSLPIGEGAGSSYEQYF.

The genes are TRBV5-4 and TRBJ2-7, with D hard to call. Germline assignment: CDR1 SGHNT and CDR2 YYREEE (reference sequence). This CDR3 has 18 amino acids. Trimming stripped 0 bases from V and 0 bases from J, with 19 bases between. CDR3 DNA sequence: TGTGCCAGCAGCTTGGAAACCGGGCCCAGGTCACACTCCTACGAGCAGTACTTC. Its translation: CASSLETGPRSHSYEQYF.

The V and J genes are TRBV6-1 and TRBJ1-2; tentative D call: TRBD1 (5 bases). V gave up 3 bases and J gave up 7 bases, with 9 bases separating them. The CDR3 covers 12 residues. CDR1 is MNHNS and CDR2 is SASEGT in the germline V gene. The CDR3 sequence is CASSDRVGGYTF. The DNA for the CDR3 is TGTGCCAGCAGTGACAGGGTGGGTGGCTACACCTTC.

The chain combines TRBV9 with TRBJ2-5, with D unclear. V dropped 0 bases and J dropped 0 bases, with 9 bases sitting between them. CDR3 length equals 15 residues. CDR1 is SGDLS, CDR2 YYNGEE, per germline. The CDR3 here is CASSVAAAYQETQYF. The CDR3 coding sequence is TGTGCCAGCAGCGTAGCCGCGGCCTACCAAGAGACCCAGTACTTC.

This clone was seen only once. The chain recombines TRBV11-3 with TRBJ2-5, with D tentatively TRBD1 or TRBD2 (5 bases each). V shed 1 base and J shed 5 bases, with 8 bases lying between them. This CDR3 contains 13 residues. Germline V gene data show CDR1 as SGHNT and CDR2 as YENEEA. The CDR3 reads CASSLGGVETQYF. The CDR3 bases are TGTGCCAGCAGCTTAGGAGGGGTGGAGACCCAGTACTTC.

The CDR3 DNA is TGCAGCGTTGTTCAGGGGTTGTACGAGCAGTACTTC. It is translated as CSVVQGLYEQYF. J is TRBJ2-7 and V is TRBV29-1; possibly TRBD1 for D (6 bases). Between the trimmed V and J ends, which lost 4 bases and 4 bases, there was a span of 11 bases. The CDR3 is 12 residues long. The germline gives CDR1 SQVTM, CDR2 ANQGSEA.

As for this clone: The same CDR3 is also encoded by other DNA sequences in this sample. This chain uses TRBV7-2 with TRBJ2-5; TRBD2 matches at 15 bases. Trimming cost V 4 bases and J 5 bases; bases outside gene matches: 5. Germline assignment: CDR1 SGHTA and CDR2 FQGNSA. This CDR3 is 16 amino acids long. The CDR3 sequence is CASSSGLAGGRETQYF. CDR3 sequence (DNA): TGTGCCAGCAGCTCGGGACTAGCGGGAGGTCGGGAGACCCAGTACTTC. Based on the CDR3 plus reference TRBV7-2 and TRBJ2-5, the full variable domain is GAGVSQSPSNKVTEKGKDVELRCDPISGHTALYWYRQSLGQGLEFLIYFQGNSAPDKSGLPSDRFSAERTGGSVSTLTIQRTQQEDSAVYLCASSSGLAGGRETQYFGPGTRLLVL.

This rearrangement joins TRBV14 to TRBJ2-7; perhaps TRBD2 as D (5 bases). The CDR3 has 17 residues. V was trimmed by 1 base and J by 0 bases, leaving 16 bases between them. Germline lookup yields CDR1 SGHDN and CDR2 FVKESK. In DNA form, the CDR3 reads TGTGCCAGCAGCCAAGTAAGGGCACTAGTGAGCTCCTACGAGCAGTACTTC. Protein sequence: CASSQVRALVSSYEQYF.

This clone was observed a handful of times. The chain has TRBV7-3 and TRBJ2-2; D perhaps matches TRBD1 (8 bases). The CDR3 extends over 18 amino acids. V was pared by 2 bases and J by 4 bases, with 20 bases between. The germline V gene encodes CDR1 SGHTA and CDR2 FQGTGA. The CDR3 region is CASSLAPYRGRGTGELFF. DNA for the CDR3: TGTGCCAGCAGCTTAGCCCCCTACAGGGGGAGGGGCACCGGGGAGCTGTTTTTT.

The J gene is TRBJ2-5, the V gene TRBV5-1; 7 bases line up with TRBD2. J gave up 2 bases and V 3 bases, and 4 bases lay outside the gene matches. This CDR3 is 14 amino acids long. Germline-derived CDR1 and CDR2 are SGHRS and YFSETQ. CDR3 DNA sequence: TGCGCCAGCAGCTCGGGGAGGGAACAAGAGACCCAGTACTTC. Translation gives CASSSGREQETQYF.

The chain recombines TRBV5-1 with TRBJ2-7; no reliable D call. This CDR3 is built from 12 residues. Looked up from germline, CDR1 is SGHRS and CDR2 is YFSETQ. Trimming pared 1 base from V and 3 bases from J, leaving 5 bases between. The CDR3 DNA follows: TGCGCCAGCAGCTTGTCGGACTACGAGCAGTACTTC. This gives the protein CASSLSDYEQYF.

A single count supports this clone. The gene calls are TRBV5-4 and TRBJ2-7, with 9 bases that match TRBD1. The CDR3 is made up of 15 amino acids. Per the germline V gene, CDR1 is SGHNT and CDR2 is YYREEE (reference sequence). With 3 bases clipped from V and 6 bases from J, the junction kept 10 bases outside the gene matches. CDR3 coding DNA: TGTGCCAGCAGCTGGGGACAGGGCCTCTTAGGCGAGCAGTACTTC. Protein sequence: CASSWGQGLLGEQYF.

The V and J genes are TRBV6-5 and TRBJ2-1, with D possibly being TRBD1 (7 bases). Germline values: CDR1 MNHEY, CDR2 SVGAGI. V lost 4 bases and J 4 bases, leaving 14 bases between the germline ends. The CDR3 consists of 15 residues. The chain's CDR3 is CASSSSQGGYNEQFF. The CDR3 nucleotides read TGTGCCAGCAGTTCTAGTCAGGGGGGTTACAATGAGCAGTTCTTC.

The table lists this clone with a count of one. The chain is built from TRBV7-2 and TRBJ2-7; D is unresolved. Deletions cut 6 bases from V and 3 bases from J, with 18 bases between. The CDR3 has 15 amino acids. CDR1 and CDR2 from the germline V gene are SGHTA and FQGNSA. The CDR3 protein is CASRQSKGPNYEQYF. The CDR3 DNA is TGTGCCAGCAGGCAAAGTAAGGGCCCCAACTACGAGCAGTACTTC.

Only a few counts were recorded for this clone. The chain has TRBV15 and TRBJ2-7; D possibly corresponds to TRBD2 (7 bases). The CDR3 length is 14 residues. Looked up from germline, CDR1 is LNHNV and CDR2 is YYDKDF (reference sequence). V lost 4 bases and J lost 5, with 15 bases in between. The CDR3 here is CATSNLGGADEQYF. The CDR3 coding sequence is TGTGCCACCAGCAACCTAGGGGGGGCGGACGAGCAGTACTTC.

Here the CDR3 DNA reads TGTGCCAGCAGTTTAGGAGGGGAGTATTACAATGAGCAGTTCTTC. As protein: CASSLGGEYYNEQFF. This chain uses TRBV28 with TRBJ2-1, with D possibly TRBD2 on 6 matching bases. From germline, CDR1 is MDHEN and CDR2 SYDVKM. The CDR3 sequence is 15 residues long. V lost 2 bases and J lost 4, with 12 bases in between.